Only one count was recorded for the clone carrying this TCR beta chain. Trimming shortened V by 5 bases and J by 8 bases, and 15 bases separated the two germline ends. This CDR3 spans 13 amino acids. Germline values: CDR1 SGHAT, CDR2 FQNNGV. The data were obtained in a study of CD8 T cells in Susac syndrome. Random hexamers served to reverse transcribe roughly 0.5 to 1 ug RNA. One entry per CDR3 protein results from TCRdb running MiXCR on the immunoSEQ multiplex PCR reads. Among about 180,000 distinct CDR3 sequences listed, roughly 94% were seen once. Input material: CD4+ T cells from PBMCs. The receptor comes from a human donor with Susac syndrome. This chain joins TRBV11-2 and TRBJ1-2; perhaps TRBD1 as D (5 bases). This CDR3 is CASSPHGAEGYTF. The CDR3 DNA sequence: TGTGCCAGCAGCCCCCACGGGGCCGAGGGCTACACCTTC.